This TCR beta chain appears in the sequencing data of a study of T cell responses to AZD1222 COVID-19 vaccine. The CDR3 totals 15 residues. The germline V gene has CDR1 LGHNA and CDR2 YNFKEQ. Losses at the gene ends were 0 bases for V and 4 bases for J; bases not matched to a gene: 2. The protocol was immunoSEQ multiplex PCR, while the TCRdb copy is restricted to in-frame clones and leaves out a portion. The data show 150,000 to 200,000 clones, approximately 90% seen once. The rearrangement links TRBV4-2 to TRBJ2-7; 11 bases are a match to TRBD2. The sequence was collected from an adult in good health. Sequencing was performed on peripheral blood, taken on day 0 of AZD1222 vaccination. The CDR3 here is CASSQEASGRYEQYF. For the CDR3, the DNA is TGTGCCAGCAGCCAAGAAGCTAGCGGGAGGTACGAGCAGTACTTC.